A single sample is the source of the 11 T cell receptor beta chains below, sequenced in a study of blood T cell repertoires in COVID-19. Repertoires were generated with immunoSEQ multiplex PCR, while TCRdb's copy carries only in-frame clones and drops some. In the table there are around 120,000 clones, roughly 87% of which are singletons. Sequences were obtained from peripheral blood. These receptors were taken from a human donor in a cohort sampled during active COVID-19.

V usage is TRBV5-1 and J usage is TRBJ2-1; 7 nucleotides align to TRBD2. The J segment lost 5 bases and the V segment lost 3 bases, leaving 11 bases of the junction unmatched. CDR1 is SGHRS, CDR2 YFSETQ, per germline. This CDR3 has 16 residues. The chain's CDR3 is CASSSSLGGGNNEQFF. CDR3 bases: TGCGCCAGCAGCTCCTCCCTGGGGGGGGGAAACAATGAGCAGTTCTTC.

J is TRBJ2-3 and V is TRBV19; 12 bases match TRBD2. The CDR3 sequence is 16 residues long. Germline V gene sequence: CDR1 LNHDA, CDR2 SQIVND (reference sequence). The V gene end was trimmed by 1 base and the J gene end by 3 bases; junction bases not matched to a gene: 2. This CDR3 reads CASSIGLAGATDTQYF. CDR3 bases: TGTGCCAGTAGTATAGGACTAGCGGGAGCGACAGATACGCAGTATTTT.

V and J are TRBV30 and TRBJ2-3; 7 nucleotides line up with TRBD1. V lost 0 bases to trimming and J lost 4 bases; unmatched junction nucleotides: 7. The CDR3 runs 15 residues. CDR1 and CDR2 (germline): GTSNPN, SVGIG (reference sequence). CDR3 nucleotides: TGTGCCTGGAGTGTACAGGGGCCCCGCGCAGATACGCAGTATTTT. Its protein product is CAWSVQGPRADTQYF.

The CDR3 DNA reads as TGTGCCAGCAGTGATCCGGCGGGGTCAAGCACAGATACGCAGTATTTT. This gives the protein CASSDPAGSSTDTQYF. The chain combines TRBV6-1 with TRBJ2-3; D perhaps matches TRBD2 (6 bases). Germline V gene sequence: CDR1 MNHNS, CDR2 SASEGT. The CDR3 loop spans 16 amino acids. V was cut by 3 bases and J by 0 bases, with 13 bases left in between.

The V gene is TRBV7-9, the J gene TRBJ2-3; D may be TRBD1 (6 bases). Germline assignment: CDR1 SEHNR and CDR2 FQNEAQ (reference sequence). The CDR3 loop spans 17 amino acids. V lost 3 bases, J lost 0 bases, and 16 bases lay in between. CDR3 sequence (DNA): TGTGCCAGCAGCTTCCCTGGACAGAGAGTTAGCACAGATACGCAGTATTTT. Translating it yields CASSFPGQRVSTDTQYF.

The J gene is TRBJ1-4, the V gene TRBV6-5; 10 positions match TRBD1. The CDR3 is made up of 14 amino acids. Germline V gene sequence: CDR1 MNHEY, CDR2 SVGAGI. Trimming at V came to 4 bases and at J to 8 bases, leaving 4 bases not matched to a gene. Written as DNA, the CDR3 is TGTGCCAGCAGTTCTGGACAGGGGGGGGAAAAACTGTTTTTT. Its protein product is CASSSGQGGEKLFF.

This chain joins TRBV5-6 and TRBJ1-6; D unresolved. Germline V gene data show CDR1 as SGHDT and CDR2 as YYEEEE. There are 14 residues in the CDR3. Deletions cut 0 bases from V and 10 bases from J, with 11 bases between. The DNA for the CDR3 is TGTGCCAGCAGCTTGGTACGAGTGAAGTCACCCCTCCACTTT. This codes for CASSLVRVKSPLHF.

The V call is TRBV7-3, the J call TRBJ1-1, with D tentatively TRBD1 (5 bases). CDR1 is SGHTA and CDR2 is FQGTGA in the germline V gene. CDR3 size: 14 residues. Trimming shortened V by 4 bases and J by 3 bases, and 12 bases separated the two germline ends. The CDR3 DNA reads as TGTGCCAGCAGCTCGTTGGGAGGGGACACTGAAGCTTTCTTT. Translated: CASSSLGGDTEAFF.

V gene TRBV4-1 combines with J gene TRBJ2-3; 7 positions match TRBD2. Germline CDR1 and CDR2: MGHRA and YSYEKL. The junction had 15 bases not matched to a gene; V was cut back by 4 bases and J by 2 bases. The CDR3 loop spans 18 amino acids. The CDR3 spells CASSPRRDSSGNTDTQYF. The CDR3 DNA sequence: TGCGCCAGCAGCCCCCGACGCGATTCTAGCGGCAACACAGATACGCAGTATTTT.

The chain combines TRBV30 with TRBJ2-7; 10 bases map to TRBD2. With V trimmed by 4 bases and J by 0 bases, 12 bases remained unmatched. CDR1 and CDR2 (germline): GTSNPN, SVGIG (reference sequence). The CDR3 is made up of 17 amino acids. CDR3 amino acids: CAWNGVSGGSFSYEQYF. In DNA form, the CDR3 reads TGTGCCTGGAACGGGGTTAGCGGGGGGTCATTCTCCTACGAGCAGTACTTC. Based on the CDR3 plus reference TRBV30 and TRBJ2-7, the full variable domain is SQTIHQWPATLVQPVGSPLSLECTVEGTSNPNLYWYRQAAGRGLQLLFYSVGIGQISSEVPQNLSASRPQDRQFILSSKKLLLSDSGFYLCAWNGVSGGSFSYEQYFGPGTRLTVT.

V and J are TRBV9 and TRBJ2-5; 7 bases match TRBD1. The CDR3 is 14 residues long. In germline, CDR1 is SGDLS, CDR2 YYNGEE. Trimming took 4 bases from V and 2 from J; bases not matched to a gene: 5. CDR3 amino acids: CASSLRTGQETQYF. DNA of the CDR3: TGTGCCAGCAGCCTAAGGACAGGACAAGAGACCCAGTACTTC.